This T cell receptor beta chain was sequenced for a study of beta chain features in type 1 diabetes. Points from the study as a whole: Type 1 diabetes patients had TCRB CDR3s that were shorter (moderately but significantly so) in all four CD4+ subsets. The naive, central memory and Treg TCRB repertoires looked more alike in patients than they did in healthy donors.

Reverse transcribing all isolated RNA meant expressed TCRB transcripts were sequenced. Clones were read by immunoSEQ multiplex PCR, and TCRdb kept only the in-frame ones, dropping some. Of under 400,000 clones in the sample, about 20% were seen once. Trimming took 0 bases from V and 1 from J, leaving 8 bases between them. Germline values: CDR1 SGHRS, CDR2 YFSETQ. The CDR3 is made up of 15 amino acids. This clone was detected only a few times. Its antigen is currently unknown. A single heparinised draw of about 100 mL on average was taken per donor. Sequencing was done on a sample of naive CD4+ T cells from blood. The V call is TRBV5-1, the J call TRBJ2-4; D unresolved. The sequence was collected from a woman between 18 and 30 years old in good health. The CDR3 loop reads CASSLAAVAKNIQYF. Here the CDR3 DNA reads TGCGCCAGCAGCTTGGCGGCGGTGGCCAAAAACATTCAGTACTTC.